The next 4 T cell receptor beta chains were all read from a single sample in a study of blood T cell repertoires in COVID-19. The table came from immunoSEQ multiplex PCR; TCRdb's copy has only in-frame clones and leaves some out. The data show around 280,000 clones, roughly 89% seen once. The material sequenced was PBMCs or T cells enriched from blood (not recorded which). The receptors stem from a woman aged 40 to 50 who had recovered from COVID-19.

The chain uses TRBV28 and TRBJ1-6; D remains unclear. The V end was cut by 2 bases, the J end by 14 bases, with 10 bases between. Per germline, CDR1 MDHEN and CDR2 SYDVKM. The CDR3 has 12 residues. This CDR3 reads CASSLSPEALHF. DNA for the CDR3: TGTGCCAGCAGTTTAAGTCCAGAGGCCCTCCACTTT.

The V call is TRBV7-9, the J call TRBJ1-6; D uncertain. This CDR3 comprises 14 residues. Germline CDR1 and CDR2: SEHNR and FQNEAQ (reference sequence). The ends were cut back, 4 bases at V and 8 bases at J, with 12 bases in the middle. CDR3 region: CASSSGRADSPLHF. In DNA, the CDR3 is TGTGCCAGCAGCTCGGGAAGGGCAGATTCACCCCTCCACTTT.

V gene TRBV7-2 combines with J gene TRBJ1-6, with D possibly being TRBD1 (5 bases). Trimming left V 2 bases short and J 7 bases short, with 9 bases between. This CDR3 spans 14 amino acids. The germline CDR1 and CDR2 sequences are SGHTA and FQGNSA. The CDR3 is CASSLMGLNSPLHF. The DNA for the CDR3 is TGTGCCAGCAGCTTAATGGGGCTGAATTCACCCCTCCACTTT.

CDR3 sequence (DNA): TGTGCCAGCAGTCGACCGGGACAGGGTACCGGCAATGAGCAGTTCTTC. Amino acids: CASSRPGQGTGNEQFF. The chain carries TRBV6-2 or TRBV6-3 and TRBJ2-1, with 9 bases identical to TRBD1. Germline V gene sequence: CDR1 MNHEY, CDR2 SVGEGT. The V gene end was trimmed by 5 bases and the J gene end by 6 bases; junction bases not matched to a gene: 11. The CDR3 totals 16 residues.